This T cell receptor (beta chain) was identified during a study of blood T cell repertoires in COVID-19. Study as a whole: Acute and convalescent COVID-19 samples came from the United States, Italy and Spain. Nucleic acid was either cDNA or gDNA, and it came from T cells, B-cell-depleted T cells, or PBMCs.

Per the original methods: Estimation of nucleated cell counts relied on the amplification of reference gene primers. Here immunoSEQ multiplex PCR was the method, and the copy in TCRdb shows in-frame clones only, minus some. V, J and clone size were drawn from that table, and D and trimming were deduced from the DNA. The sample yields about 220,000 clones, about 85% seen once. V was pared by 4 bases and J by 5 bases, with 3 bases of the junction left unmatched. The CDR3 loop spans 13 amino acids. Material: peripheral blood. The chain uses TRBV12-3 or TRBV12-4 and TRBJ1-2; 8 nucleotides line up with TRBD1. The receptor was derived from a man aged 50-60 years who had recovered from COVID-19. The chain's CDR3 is CASSSGQDYGYTF. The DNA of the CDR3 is TGTGCCAGCAGTTCGGGACAGGATTATGGCTACACCTTC.